This paragraph covers one T cell receptor (beta chain) sequence. The data stem from a study of blood T cell repertoires in COVID-19. Produced via immunoSEQ multiplex PCR; TCRdb's table is partial and in-frame only. The table has tens of thousands of clones, 74% seen once. Trimming took 5 bases from V and 9 from J; bases not matched to a gene: 6. The CDR3 is made up of 14 amino acids. CDR1 is MNHEY, CDR2 SVGEGT, per germline. The specimen sequenced was peripheral blood. The rearrangement links TRBV6-2 or TRBV6-3 to TRBJ2-1; 11 bases agree with TRBD2. The TCR originated in a man in his sixties or seventies with COVID-19, enrolled during active disease. The CDR3 protein is CASSASGRRGEQFF. In DNA, the CDR3 is TGTGCCAGCAGTGCTAGCGGGAGGAGAGGTGAGCAGTTCTTC.